These T cell receptor beta chains were read from a single sample in a study of blood T cell repertoires in COVID-19. Profiling relied on immunoSEQ multiplex PCR, and the TCRdb table lists in-frame clones only, not all of them. Of approximately 260,000 clones listed, roughly nine tenths were seen once; the top ten hold 7.2%. Sample: peripheral blood. These TCRs come from a man aged 55 to 70 who had recovered from COVID-19. The CDR3 runs from the conserved cysteine through the conserved F or W. Fields, in order: clone size, D gene, V gene, J gene, CDR3 DNA, CDR3 protein. A D gene is named only where the DNA matches it firmly. For some rows the clone size is stated as once, few or many, or as a class when expanded; others skip it.

>-|-|TRBV6-5|TRBJ1-5
TGTGCCAGCAGTTGGGGGGTTGGTCAGCCCCAGCATTTT
CASSWGVGQPQHF
>-|-|TRBV5-6|TRBJ1-4
TGTGCCAGCAGCCGGGGGGAGTTCCAAAATGAAAAACTGTTTTTT
CASSRGEFQNEKLFF
>few|-|TRBV19|TRBJ2-6
TGTGCCAGTAACACAGGGGCCAACGTCCTGACTTTC
CASNTGANVLTF
>-|-|TRBV20-1|TRBJ1-3
TGCAGTGCTAGTGCAGGGGTGGTTTCTGGAAACACCATATATTTT
CSASAGVVSGNTIYF
>-|TRBD1|TRBV7-9|TRBJ1-4
TGTGCCAGCAGCATCGGGGACAGCGCCAGGAATGAAAAACTGTTTTTT
CASSIGDSARNEKLFF
>-|-|TRBV11-2|TRBJ2-6
TGTGCCAGCAGCGTACGGGACAAAAGCTCTGGGGCCAACGTCCTGACTTTC
CASSVRDKSSGANVLTF
>-|TRBD1|TRBV10-3|TRBJ1-1
TGTGCCATCAGCCGAGGACAGGGGGCAGGCTTAAACACTGAAGCTTTCTTT
CAISRGQGAGLNTEAFF
>once|-|TRBV28|TRBJ1-4
TGTGCCAGCAGTTTTATTCGAACAGGTGATAATGAAAAACTGTTTTTT
CASSFIRTGDNEKLFF
>-|-|TRBV9|TRBJ1-1
TGTGCCAGCAGCGTAGACCTAGGGGGTGCGGTTGAAGCTTTCTTT
CASSVDLGGAVEAFF
>-|TRBD2|TRBV23-1|TRBJ2-5
TGCGCCAGCAGTCACTGCAGACTAGCGGGGCCCGTCGAGACCCAGTACTTC
CASSHCRLAGPVETQYF
>-|TRBD1|TRBV9|TRBJ1-4
TGTGCCAGCAGCGTAGCTAGGGGAGGACAGGCTAATGAAAAACTGTTTTTT
CASSVARGGQANEKLFF
>once|-|TRBV29-1|TRBJ1-1
TGCAGCGTTGAAACTGGGGCCGTGACAGGCTTTGGGAACACTGAAGCTTTCTTT
CSVETGAVTGFGNTEAFF
>-|-|TRBV5-1|TRBJ2-3
TGCGCCAGCAGCTTACAGGGAAGCACAGATACGCAGTATTTT
CASSLQGSTDTQYF
>-|-|TRBV9|TRBJ2-3
TGTGCCAGCAGCACAGGGACTGGACTAGGGACAGATACGCAGTATTTT
CASSTGTGLGTDTQYF
>-|TRBD2|TRBV11-2|TRBJ2-2
TGTGCCAGCAGCCCCCGCGGGAGCGGGTGGGGCGGGGAGCTGTTTTTT
CASSPRGSGWGGELFF
>-|-|TRBV19|TRBJ1-5
TGTGCCAGTAGTACGGGAGGAAAAAGCAATCAGCCCCAGCATTTT
CASSTGGKSNQPQHF
>-|-|TRBV5-1|TRBJ1-1
TGCGCCAGCAGCTTGTTGGGCTTTGACACTGAAGCTTTCTTT
CASSLLGFDTEAFF
>-|TRBD1|TRBV7-9|TRBJ2-2
TGTGCCAGCAGCTCCCGGGACAGGAACACCGGGGAGCTGTTTTTT
CASSSRDRNTGELFF